This entry lists 14 T cell receptor beta chains sequenced from one sample in a study of identical twins. One entry per CDR3 protein, called by TCRdb with MiXCR from the 5' RACE reads. The data hold 600,000 to 800,000 distinct CDR3 sequences, with roughly 20% observed a single time. This sample also belongs to another study, concerning T cells expressing NK-cell markers.

Input material: PBMCs. These receptor sequences come from a woman aged 18-29 years in good health.

This chain joins TRBV7-9 and TRBJ1-1; no reliable D call. CDR3 length: 13 residues. Per germline, CDR1 SEHNR and CDR2 FQNEAQ (reference sequence). The V end lost 5 bases, the J end lost 4 bases, and 11 bases lay between the germline ends. The CDR3 loop is CASSPLRSTEAFF. DNA for the CDR3: TGTGCCAGCAGCCCACTGAGGTCCACTGAAGCTTTCTTT. Full variable domain (outside the CDR3, taken from reference TRBV7-9 and TRBJ1-1): DTGVSQNPRHKITKRGQNVTFRCDPISEHNRLYWYRQTLGQGPEFLTYFQNEAQLEKSRLLSDRFSAERPKGSFSTLEIQRTEQGDSAMYLCASSPLRSTEAFFGQGTRLTVV.

CDR3 nucleotides: TGCAGTGCTACACCTAGCGGGACGAATGAGCAGTTCTTC. This codes for CSATPSGTNEQFF. The chain has TRBV20-1 and TRBJ2-1, with 9 bases matching TRBD2. After removal of 4 bases from V and 7 bases from J, the junction contained 5 bases not matched to a gene. CDR3 length equals 13 residues. Germline CDR1 and CDR2: DFQATT and SNEGSKA (reference sequence).

This clonotype was counted a single time. CDR3 residues: CASSPGSTLTSYEQYF. The DNA for the CDR3 is TGTGCCAGCAGCCCCGGGTCGACACTAACCTCCTACGAGCAGTACTTC. The chain recombines TRBV3-1 with TRBJ2-7; the D is unclear. The CDR3 extends over 16 amino acids. Trimming left V 4 bases short and J 0 bases short, with 16 bases between. CDR1 is LGHDT, CDR2 YNNKEL, per germline (reference sequence).

The rearrangement links TRBV5-1 to TRBJ2-3, with a weak D call TRBD2 (6 bases). Per germline, CDR1 SGHRS and CDR2 YFSETQ. V shed 5 bases and J shed 5 bases, with 15 bases lying between them. The CDR3 covers 14 residues. The CDR3 region is CASSFGGMEDTQYF. DNA for the CDR3: TGCGCCAGCAGTTTTGGAGGGATGGAAGATACGCAGTATTTT. The whole variable domain, filled in from reference TRBV5-1 and TRBJ2-3, reads KAGVTQTPRYLIKTRGQQVTLSCSPISGHRSVSWYQQTPGQGLQFLFEYFSETQRNKGNFPGRFSGRQFSNSRSEMNVSTLELGDSALYLCASSFGGMEDTQYFGPGTRLTVL.

This clonotype was recorded many times. The chain couples TRBV12-3 or TRBV12-4 to TRBJ2-5, with D perhaps TRBD1 (5 bases). This CDR3 has 14 residues. Between the trimmed V and J ends, which lost 2 bases and 4 bases, there was a span of 11 bases. CDR3 DNA: TGTGCCAGCAGTTTAAGGCAGGGCGTAGAGACCCAGTACTTC. Translated: CASSLRQGVETQYF.

This clonotype was seen a handful of times. The V and J genes are TRBV13 and TRBJ1-1; TRBD1 aligns across 7 bases. V dropped 0 bases and J dropped 10; count of bases not matched to a gene: 8. Germline values: CDR1 PRHDT, CDR2 FYEKMQ (reference sequence). This CDR3 region has 14 residues. The chain's CDR3 is CASSLGTDRRGAFF. For the CDR3, the DNA is TGTGCCAGCAGCTTAGGTACGGACAGGCGTGGAGCTTTCTTT.

CDR3 sequence (DNA): TGCGCCAGCAGCCCGGAAGGGAATGTTAAAAACATTCAGTACTTC. This codes for CASSPEGNVKNIQYF. The V call is TRBV5-1, the J call TRBJ2-4; D not certain. V was pared by 4 bases and J by 4 bases, with 15 bases between. CDR3 size: 15 residues. Germline loops: CDR1 SGHRS, CDR2 YFSETQ.

This clonotype was found a few times. CDR3 in DNA: TGTGCCACCAGCAGAGAACTAGCCTCAGCATACGAGCAGTACTTC. Its protein product is CATSRELASAYEQYF. The gene calls are TRBV15 and TRBJ2-7, with D possibly TRBD2 on 6 matching bases. The CDR3 extends over 15 amino acids. Germline lookup yields CDR1 LNHNV and CDR2 YYDKDF (reference sequence). V was clipped by 0 bases and J by 4 bases, with 13 bases between them.

There are many counts of this clonotype. The chain is built from TRBV7-8 and TRBJ2-2, with unresolved D. V was cut by 1 base and J by 1 base, with 4 bases left in between. The CDR3 runs 14 residues. CDR1 is SGHVS and CDR2 is FQNEAQ in the germline V gene. The CDR3 loop reads CASSLDGNTGELFF. The CDR3 nucleotides are TGTGCCAGCAGCTTAGACGGGAACACCGGGGAGCTGTTTTTT.

This clonotype was seen a handful of times. The V call is TRBV7-2, the J call TRBJ1-2, with 7 bases fitting TRBD1. Germline loops: CDR1 SGHTA, CDR2 FQGNSA. The CDR3 is 14 amino acids. Trimming at V came to 1 base and at J to 7 bases, leaving 6 bases not matched to a gene. Here the CDR3 reads CASSLDGRGTGYTF. Here the CDR3 DNA reads TGTGCCAGCAGCTTAGATGGCAGGGGGACTGGCTACACCTTC.

On this clonotype itself: One end of the junction fails to match germline, which may point to a read error. This sequence joins TRBV15 and TRBJ2-5; D is possibly TRBD2 (6 bases). Germline CDR1 reads LNHNV; CDR2 reads YYDKDF (reference sequence). This CDR3 comprises 16 residues. Here the CDR3 DNA reads TGTGCCACCAGCAGAGATAGGCTAGCGCTGCAAGGGACCCAGTACTTC. Protein: CATSRDRLALQGTQYF.

This clonotype was detected a few times. This rearrangement joins TRBV7-3 to TRBJ2-2; 7 positions match TRBD2. V lost 5 bases to trimming and J lost 4 bases; unmatched junction nucleotides: 7. This CDR3 spans 15 amino acids. CDR1 and CDR2 (germline): SGHTA, FQGTGA. CDR3: CASSLWTGGTGELFF. The CDR3 DNA follows: TGTGCCAGCAGCCTCTGGACGGGGGGCACCGGGGAGCTGTTTTTT.

The chain carries TRBV3-1 and TRBJ1-4; D not resolved. The germline V gene encodes CDR1 LGHDT and CDR2 YNNKEL (reference sequence). The CDR3 is 14 amino acids. Trimming stripped 0 bases from V and 8 bases from J, with 10 bases between. The CDR3 DNA reads TGTGCCAGCAGCCAAGAGTGGGTGAGGGAAAAACTGTTTTTT. Its translation is CASSQEWVREKLFF.

This clonotype was seen at least ten times. The chain employs TRBV7-9 and TRBJ1-2, with D uncertain. Trimming took 1 base from V and 6 from J, leaving 6 bases between them. The CDR3 has 12 residues. Germline CDR1 SEHNR, CDR2 FQNEAQ (reference sequence). CDR3 region: CASSLGQHGYTF. The CDR3 DNA reads TGTGCCAGCAGCTTAGGCCAGCATGGCTACACCTTC.